These 20 T cell receptor beta chains were sequenced from one sample in a study of PD-1 blockade in classical Hodgkin lymphoma. Profiled with immunoSEQ multiplex PCR; TCRdb holds only in-frame clones, not every one. This sample carries about 99,000 clones, approximately 80% of them seen once, and the ten largest clones take under 20%. All the patients suffered relapse after autologous stem cell transplantation, and brentuximab vedotin exposure differed. The starting material was peripheral blood mononuclear cells (PBMCs), obtained before the second cycle of nivolumab. Receptors originate from a human donor with classical Hodgkin lymphoma.

This clone was picked up a small number of times. The chain combines TRBV19 with TRBJ1-2; D uncertain. Germline V gives CDR1 LNHDA, CDR2 SQIVND (reference sequence). V shed 6 bases and J shed 5 bases, with 16 bases lying between them. This CDR3 has 14 residues. CDR3 sequence (DNA): TGTGCCAGTAGGATTGGGGAAGGAGGGTATGGCTACACCTTC. This codes for CASRIGEGGYGYTF.

The rearrangement uses TRBV11-2 and TRBJ1-1, with D maybe TRBD1 (6 bases). This CDR3 contains 13 residues. V dropped 3 bases and J dropped 4 bases, with 9 bases sitting between them. Per germline, CDR1 SGHAT and CDR2 FQNNGV. The CDR3 region is CASSFVGGTEAFF. CDR3 bases: TGTGCCAGCAGCTTTGTAGGGGGCACTGAAGCTTTCTTT.

The chain recombines TRBV19 with TRBJ2-1; 13 bases are a match to TRBD2. Trimming removed 5 bases from V and 10 bases from J; junction bases left unmatched: 8. This CDR3 spans 15 amino acids. CDR1 LNHDA and CDR2 SQIVND come from the germline V gene (reference sequence). This CDR3 is CASSVGLAGLREQFF. In nucleotides, the CDR3 is TGTGCCAGTAGTGTGGGACTAGCGGGACTTAGAGAGCAGTTCTTC.

This chain's CDR3 is CASSLDASGRNEQFF. The CDR3 nucleotides read TGCGCCAGCAGCTTGGATGCTAGCGGGAGGAATGAGCAGTTCTTC. The chain uses TRBV5-1 and TRBJ2-1; TRBD2 matches 11 bases. The CDR3 runs 15 residues. Trimming cost V 0 bases and J 7 bases; bases outside gene matches: 3. Looked up from germline, CDR1 is SGHRS and CDR2 is YFSETQ.

The V gene is TRBV28, the J gene TRBJ1-2, with 8 bases aligning to TRBD1. The ends lost 5 bases at V and 8 bases at J; junction bases unmatched: 7. The CDR3 is 13 amino acids. Per germline, CDR1 MDHEN and CDR2 SYDVKM. DNA for the CDR3: TGTGCCAGCAGTGACAGGGGCCCGGGGGGCTACACCTTC. Encoded protein: CASSDRGPGGYTF.

This clone showed up just a few times. V and J are TRBV6-1 and TRBJ2-2; D gene ambiguous. Germline CDR1 is MNHNS and CDR2 is SASEGT. The CDR3 spans 13 residues. V gave up 9 bases and J gave up 4 bases, with 12 bases separating them. The CDR3 reads CASRTYFTGELFF. The CDR3 bases are TGTGCCAGTCGGACCTATTTCACCGGGGAGCTGTTTTTT.

This chain uses TRBV2 with TRBJ2-2, with unresolved D. Germline CDR1 and CDR2: SNHLY and FYNNEI. V lost 4 bases, J lost 1 base, and 4 bases lay in between. CDR3 length: 13 amino acids. The CDR3 sequence is CASSAVNTGELFF. In DNA form, the CDR3 reads TGTGCCAGCAGTGCTGTGAACACCGGGGAGCTGTTTTTT.

Here the CDR3 reads CASSLAGQGVSYEQYF. Written as DNA, the CDR3 is TGCGCCAGCAGCTTGGCGGGACAGGGGGTCTCCTACGAGCAGTACTTC. This chain uses TRBV5-1 with TRBJ2-7; 11 nucleotides line up with TRBD1. This CDR3 is 16 amino acids long. With V trimmed by 0 bases and J by 0 bases, 2 bases remained unmatched. Germline assignment: CDR1 SGHRS and CDR2 YFSETQ.

The rearrangement joins TRBV19 to TRBJ1-5; possible D gene TRBD1, 6 bases. Deletions cut 7 bases from V and 2 bases from J, with 18 bases between. This CDR3 is 16 amino acids long. The germline CDR1 and CDR2 sequences are LNHDA and SQIVND (reference sequence). CDR3 loop: CASTGSGGAGNQPQHF. For the CDR3, the DNA is TGTGCCAGTACCGGATCGGGGGGCGCGGGCAATCAGCCCCAGCATTTT.

V is TRBV4-1 and J is TRBJ2-1; D might be TRBD2 (6 bases). The CDR3 runs to 19 residues. Germline V gene sequence: CDR1 MGHRA, CDR2 YSYEKL. V gave up 0 bases and J gave up 6 bases, with 24 bases separating them. DNA of the CDR3: TGCGCCAGCAGCCAAGACCTACACCGGGACTCAACCCTGGGCAATGAGCAGTTCTTC. Its translation is CASSQDLHRDSTLGNEQFF.

The chain combines TRBV21-1 with TRBJ1-5; TRBD1, the table's D call, lacks a check against the DNA. TRBV21-1 constitutes a pseudogene. The CDR3 covers 19 residues. In nucleotides, the CDR3 is TGTGCCAGCATCCCCCGAGGGGGCCCCCTCCCGGGGTGCAATCAGCCCCAGCATTTT. Its translation is CASIPRGGPLPGCNQPQHF.

The chain recombines TRBV4-2 with TRBJ2-1; 8 nucleotides agree with TRBD2. Germline V CDR1 and CDR2: LGHNA, YNFKEQ. V was clipped by 0 bases and J by 4 bases; unmatched bases: 5. The CDR3 has 16 residues. This CDR3 reads CASSQDPTSAYNEQFF. CDR3 sequence (DNA): TGTGCCAGCAGCCAAGATCCGACTAGCGCGTACAATGAGCAGTTCTTC.

This sequence joins TRBV6-1 and TRBJ2-7; weak D call: TRBD1 (6 bases). The CDR3 is made up of 14 amino acids. Germline V gene sequence: CDR1 MNHNS, CDR2 SASEGT. The V end lost 2 bases, the J end lost 8 bases, and 16 bases lay between the germline ends. In nucleotides, the CDR3 is TGTGCCAGCAGTGAATCTGTAGGGGGTAGTAAGCAGTACTTC. This codes for CASSESVGGSKQYF.

The chain is built from TRBV7-8 and TRBJ2-2, with TRBD1 matching over 7 bases. V gave up 1 base and J gave up 10 bases; unmatched junction bases: 3. Germline V lookup: CDR1 SGHVS, CDR2 FQNEAQ. This CDR3 region has 13 residues. The CDR3 coding sequence is TGTGCCAGCAGCTTAGGAGGGGGCGAGGAGCTGTTTTTT. It encodes CASSLGGGEELFF.

The chain recombines TRBV28 with TRBJ2-5; TRBD2 matches at 9 bases. J lost 4 bases, V lost 11 bases, and 26 bases had no gene match. Germline V gives CDR1 MDHEN, CDR2 SYDVKM. The length of the CDR3 is 19 residues. The DNA of the CDR3 is TGTGCCCCAAGGATACCTGGGCAGCTCACCGCGGGAGGGCCAGAGACCCAGTACTTC. Translated: CAPRIPGQLTAGGPETQYF.

The J gene is TRBJ2-7, the V gene TRBV5-1; 7 bases fit TRBD2. The CDR3 is made up of 15 amino acids. Per germline, CDR1 SGHRS and CDR2 YFSETQ. Trimming took 2 bases from V and 0 from J; bases not matched to a gene: 5. The CDR3 DNA reads TGCGCCAGCAGCTTTTCTAGCGGAAGCTCCTACGAGCAGTACTTC. Translating gives CASSFSSGSSYEQYF.

V usage is TRBV19 and J usage is TRBJ2-2; unclear D gene. With 11 bases removed from V and 7 bases from J, the gap between germline ends came to 23 bases. The CDR3 is 15 amino acids. Germline loops: CDR1 LNHDA, CDR2 SQIVND (reference sequence). CDR3 region: CASTMGSLIYGELFF. The CDR3 DNA follows: TGTGCCTCAACGATGGGCAGCCTTATCTACGGGGAGCTGTTTTTT.

The chain links TRBV7-3 to TRBJ1-1; tentative D call: TRBD1 (6 bases). Germline assignment: CDR1 SGHTA and CDR2 FQGTGA. The CDR3 runs to 15 residues. V dropped 5 bases and J dropped 4 bases, with 17 bases sitting between them. DNA for the CDR3: TGTGCCAGCAGCCCACAGGGTCGGGGTAGCACTGAAGCTTTCTTT. Translated, it gives CASSPQGRGSTEAFF.

In regard to this clone: Other DNA sequences in this specimen translate into the identical CDR3. The chain carries TRBV2 and TRBJ1-1; 7 nucleotides line up with TRBD1. V gave up 4 bases and J gave up 5 bases; unmatched junction bases: 7. CDR3 length: 14 amino acids. Germline V lookup: CDR1 SNHLY, CDR2 FYNNEI. DNA of the CDR3: TGTGCCAGCAGTGGAGAGGCAGGGGGTACTGAAGCTTTCTTT. Protein: CASSGEAGGTEAFF.

V is TRBV5-1 and J is TRBJ2-7; D might be TRBD2 (6 bases). The V end lost 4 bases, the J end lost 3 bases, and 11 bases lay between the germline ends. CDR1 and CDR2 (germline): SGHRS, YFSETQ. The CDR3 is 13 amino acids. DNA of the CDR3: TGCGCCAGCAGCCGGGAGCCCGACTACGAGCAGTACTTC. Its translation: CASSREPDYEQYF.